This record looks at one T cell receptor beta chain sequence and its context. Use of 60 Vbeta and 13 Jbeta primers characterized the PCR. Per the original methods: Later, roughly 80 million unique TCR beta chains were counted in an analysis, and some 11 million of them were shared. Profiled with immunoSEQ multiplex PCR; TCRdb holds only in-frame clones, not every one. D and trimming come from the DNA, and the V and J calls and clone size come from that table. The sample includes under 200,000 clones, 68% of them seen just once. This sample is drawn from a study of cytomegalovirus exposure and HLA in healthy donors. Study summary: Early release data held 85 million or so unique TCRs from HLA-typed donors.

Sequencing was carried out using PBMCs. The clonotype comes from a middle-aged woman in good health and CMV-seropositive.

The CDR3 protein is CASSLDWGSGTRDTQYF. The CDR3 DNA reads as TGTGCCAGCAGCTTGGATTGGGGTAGCGGGACACGAGATACGCAGTATTTT. The genes are TRBV5-6 and TRBJ2-3, with TRBD2 matching 8 bases. V dropped 0 bases and J dropped 5; count of bases not matched to a gene: 11. Germline assignment: CDR1 SGHDT and CDR2 YYEEEE. CDR3 length equals 17 residues. The entire variable domain, with the rest obtained from reference TRBV5-6 and TRBJ2-3, is as follows: DAGVTQSPTHLIKTRGQQVTLRCSPKSGHDTVSWYQQALGQGPQFIFQYYEEEERQRGNFPDRFSGHQFPNYSSELNVNALLLGDSALYLCASSLDWGSGTRDTQYFGPGTRLTVL.